The 9 T cell receptor beta chains listed next were all sequenced from one sample in a study of shared clonotypes between healthy human individuals. The table came from immunoSEQ multiplex PCR; TCRdb's copy has only in-frame clones and leaves some out. The sample holds over 850,000 clones, 75% to 80% seen once. Sample: memory CD4+ T cells from PBMCs. Subset here: CD45RA-negative fraction. All receptors derive from a man between 18 and 29 years old in good health. Some clones in this sample may be carry-over from other donors' samples.

This chain uses TRBV5-4 with TRBJ2-1; 10 bases are a match to TRBD2. CDR3 length: 16 residues. CDR1 and CDR2 from the germline V gene are SGHNT and YYREEE (reference sequence). With 4 bases clipped from V and 2 bases from J, the junction kept 6 bases outside the gene matches. CDR3 coding DNA: TGTGCCAGCAGCGATCAAACTAGCGGGACCTACAATGAGCAGTTCTTC. It translates to CASSDQTSGTYNEQFF. Based on the CDR3 plus reference TRBV5-4 and TRBJ2-1, the full variable domain is ETGVTQSPTHLIKTRGQQVTLRCSSQSGHNTVSWYQQALGQGPQFIFQYYREEENGRGNFPPRFSGLQFPNYSSELNVNALELDDSALYLCASSDQTSGTYNEQFFGPGTRLTVL.

The chain has TRBV5-1 and TRBJ2-7; weak D call: TRBD2 (6 bases). V lost 4 bases and J 2 bases, leaving 16 bases between the germline ends. The CDR3 runs to 15 residues. The germline V gene has CDR1 SGHRS and CDR2 YFSETQ. This CDR3 is CASSPGLGGTYEQYF. The CDR3 nucleotides read TGCGCCAGCAGCCCCGGGTTGGGGGGAACCTACGAGCAGTACTTC.

This clone has ten or more counts. This rearrangement joins TRBV5-1 to TRBJ2-1; 8 bases fit TRBD2. The CDR3 is 15 residues long. Unmatched junction bases numbered 8, after V lost 5 bases and J lost 4 bases. Looked up from germline, CDR1 is SGHRS and CDR2 is YFSETQ. CDR3 sequence reads: CASSRVQREYNEQFF. The DNA of the CDR3 is TGCGCCAGCAGTCGAGTGCAGCGGGAGTACAATGAGCAGTTCTTC.

This chain connects TRBV19 to TRBJ1-2; 8 bases fit TRBD1. CDR3 size: 13 residues. The V and J ends lost 5 bases and 8 bases, in that order; junction bases with no gene match: 7. Germline V gene sequence: CDR1 LNHDA, CDR2 SQIVND (reference sequence). CDR3 in amino acids: CASSDQGALGYTF. As DNA, the CDR3 is TGTGCCAGTAGTGATCAGGGGGCGCTGGGCTACACCTTC.

The chain joins TRBV5-5 to TRBJ2-3; D call uncertain. Deletions cut 4 bases from V and 1 base from J, with 16 bases between. The V gene's germline CDR1 is SGHKS and CDR2 YYEKEE (reference sequence). This CDR3 is built from 16 residues. The DNA for the CDR3 is TGTGCCAGCAGCCCTCCTTTAGACCCCCGCACAGATACGCAGTATTTT. Its protein is CASSPPLDPRTDTQYF.

Concerning this clone itself: The same CDR3 can be traced to other DNA sequences in this sample. This rearrangement joins TRBV28 to TRBJ2-3; 8 bases are a match to TRBD1. CDR1 is MDHEN and CDR2 is SYDVKM in the germline V gene. This CDR3 has 13 residues. The V segment lost 5 bases and the J segment 4 bases; nucleotides outside the gene matches: 2. Here the CDR3 reads CASSPGGPDTQYF. DNA of the CDR3: TGTGCCAGCAGTCCAGGGGGCCCAGATACGCAGTATTTT.

To note about this clone: Different DNA sequences within this sample yield the same CDR3. The chain uses TRBV18 and TRBJ1-5; D gene uncertain. CDR1 KGHSH and CDR2 LQKENI come from the germline V gene. V dropped 2 bases and J dropped 7 bases, with 12 bases sitting between them. CDR3 length equals 14 residues. CDR3 coding DNA: TGTGCCAGCTCACCAGGTGCAGGCCCCCAGCCCCAGCATTTT. It codes for CASSPGAGPQPQHF.

The rearrangement joins TRBV5-6 to TRBJ2-5; D may be TRBD1 (5 bases). Trimming removed 4 bases from V and 5 bases from J, with 15 bases in between. The CDR3 runs to 14 residues. Germline CDR1 SGHDT, CDR2 YYEEEE. The CDR3, as DNA: TGTGCCAGCAGCCCCAGGCAAAGGGGCGAGACCCAGTACTTC. This translates into CASSPRQRGETQYF. Supplemented by reference TRBV5-6 and TRBJ2-5, the full variable domain reads DAGVTQSPTHLIKTRGQQVTLRCSPKSGHDTVSWYQQALGQGPQFIFQYYEEEERQRGNFPDRFSGHQFPNYSSELNVNALLLGDSALYLCASSPRQRGETQYFGPGTRLLVL.

The chain joins TRBV28 to TRBJ2-2, with TRBD2 matching over 11 bases. V lost 3 bases to trimming and J lost 3 bases; unmatched junction nucleotides: 9. The V gene's germline CDR1 is MDHEN and CDR2 SYDVKM. The CDR3 is 18 residues long. DNA for the CDR3: TGTGCCAGCAGTTTCCAAACTAGCGGGAGAGTGGACACCGGGGAGCTGTTTTTT. This sequence encodes CASSFQTSGRVDTGELFF.